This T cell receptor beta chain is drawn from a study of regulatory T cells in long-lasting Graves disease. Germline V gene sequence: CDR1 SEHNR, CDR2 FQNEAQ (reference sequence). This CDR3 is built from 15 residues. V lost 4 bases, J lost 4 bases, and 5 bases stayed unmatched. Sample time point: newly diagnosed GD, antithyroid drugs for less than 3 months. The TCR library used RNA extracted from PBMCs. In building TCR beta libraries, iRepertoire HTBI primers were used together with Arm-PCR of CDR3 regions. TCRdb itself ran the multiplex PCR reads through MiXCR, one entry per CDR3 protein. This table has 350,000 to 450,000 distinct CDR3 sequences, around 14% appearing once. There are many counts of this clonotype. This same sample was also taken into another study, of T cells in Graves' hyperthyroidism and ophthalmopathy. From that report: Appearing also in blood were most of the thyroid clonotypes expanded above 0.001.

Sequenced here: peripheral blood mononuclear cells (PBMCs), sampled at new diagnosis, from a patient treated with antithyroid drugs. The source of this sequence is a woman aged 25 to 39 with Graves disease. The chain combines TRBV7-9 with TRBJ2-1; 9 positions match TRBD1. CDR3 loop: CASSSRDRVYNEQFF. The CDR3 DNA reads TGTGCCAGCAGCTCTCGGGACAGGGTTTACAATGAGCAGTTCTTC.